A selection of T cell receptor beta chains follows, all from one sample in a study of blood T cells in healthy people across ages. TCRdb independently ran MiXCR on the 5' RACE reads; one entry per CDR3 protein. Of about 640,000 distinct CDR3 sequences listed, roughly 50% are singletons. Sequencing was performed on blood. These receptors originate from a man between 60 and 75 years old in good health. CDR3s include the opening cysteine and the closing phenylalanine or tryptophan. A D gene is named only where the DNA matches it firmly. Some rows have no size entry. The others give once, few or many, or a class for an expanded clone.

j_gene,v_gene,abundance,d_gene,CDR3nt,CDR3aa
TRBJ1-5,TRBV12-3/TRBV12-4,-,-,TGTGCCAGCAGTTTTGAGGGTCGAGGCAATCAGCCCCAGCATTTT,CASSFEGRGNQPQHF
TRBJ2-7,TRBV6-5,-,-,TGTGCCAGCAGTTACTCGAAGGTGGGGGGCTACGAGCAGTACTTC,CASSYSKVGGYEQYF
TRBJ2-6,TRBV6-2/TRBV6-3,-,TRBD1,TGTGCCAGCAGTACGCTGACAGGGGGCCTAAGAGGGGCCAACGTCCTGACTTTC,CASSTLTGGLRGANVLTF
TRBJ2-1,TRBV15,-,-,TGTGCCACCAGCAGAGATGGGAGGCAGGGTGAGCAGTTCTTC,CATSRDGRQGEQFF
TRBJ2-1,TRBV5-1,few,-,TGCGCCAGCAGCTTGGGTGACAGGTACAATGAGCAGTTCTTC,CASSLGDRYNEQFF
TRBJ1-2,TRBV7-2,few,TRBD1,TGTGCCAGCAGCTTCGACAGGGATAACTATGGCTACACCTTC,CASSFDRDNYGYTF
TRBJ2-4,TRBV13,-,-,TGTGCCAGCAGCTTGAGAACCCAGGGTGCCAAAAACATTCAGTACTTC,CASSLRTQGAKNIQYF
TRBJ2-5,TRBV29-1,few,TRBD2,TGCAGCGCCCTAGCGGGGAACCAAGAGACCCAGTACTTC,CSALAGNQETQYF
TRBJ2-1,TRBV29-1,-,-,TGCAGCGTACAACCGGGACGGAACAATGAGCAGTTCTTC,CSVQPGRNNEQFF
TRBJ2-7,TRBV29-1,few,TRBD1,TGCAGCGTTAGCCAGGGGGCCTACGAGCAGTACTTC,CSVSQGAYEQYF
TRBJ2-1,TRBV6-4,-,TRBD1,TGTGCCAGCAGTGCCACAGGGGTGAATGAGCAGTTCTTC,CASSATGVNEQFF
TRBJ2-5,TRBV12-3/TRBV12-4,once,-,TGTGCCAGCACCTTAGGACTTCCGAACACCCAGTACTTC,CASTLGLPNTQYF
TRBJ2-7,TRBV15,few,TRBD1,TGTGCCACCAGCCCCCGGACAGGGATCAGCGAGCAGTACTTC,CATSPRTGISEQYF
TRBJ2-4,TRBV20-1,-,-,TGCAGTGCGCCGGACGGGGGCAAAAACATTCAGTACTTC,CSAPDGGKNIQYF
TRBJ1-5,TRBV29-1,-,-,TGCAGCGTCAAGGGTCCAGGCCCCCAGCATTTT,CSVKGPGPQHF
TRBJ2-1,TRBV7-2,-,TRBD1,TGTGCCAGCAGTTGGACAGGGACCGGTGAGCAGTTCTTC,CASSWTGTGEQFF
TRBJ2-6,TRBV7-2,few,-,TGTGCCAGCAGCTTAAGGGGTACCTTCTCTGGGGCCAACGTCCTGACTTTC,CASSLRGTFSGANVLTF
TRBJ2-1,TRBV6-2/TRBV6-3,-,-,TGTGCCAGCAGTTACGCCGGGACCCAAAAAAATGAGCAGTTCTTC,CASSYAGTQKNEQFF
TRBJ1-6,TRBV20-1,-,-,TGCAGTGCTAGAAAGGTCCATTATAATTCACCCCTCCACTTT,CSARKVHYNSPLHF
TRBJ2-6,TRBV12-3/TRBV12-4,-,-,TGTGCCACTAAAAGCTGGGGCAGCTCTGGGGCCAACGTCCTGACTTTC,CATKSWGSSGANVLTF
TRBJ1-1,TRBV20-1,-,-,TGCAGTGCTAGGCGAACGAGCACTGAAGCTTTCTTT,CSARRTSTEAFF
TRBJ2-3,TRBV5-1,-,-,TGCGCCAGCAGCGCTTCAGGGAATCCCTACACAGATACGCAGTATTTT,CASSASGNPYTDTQYF
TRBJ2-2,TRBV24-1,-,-,TGTGCCACCAGTGATCCCACCTACGGGGGGAACACCGGGGAGCTGTTTTTT,CATSDPTYGGNTGELFF
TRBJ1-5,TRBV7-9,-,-,TGTGCCAGCCTCAGAGTCGCATTTAGCAATCAGCCCCAGCATTTT,CASLRVAFSNQPQHF
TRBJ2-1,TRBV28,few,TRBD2,TGTGCCAGCAGTTTGTGGGCCGGGACTAGCGGGTACAATGAGCAGTTCTTC,CASSLWAGTSGYNEQFF
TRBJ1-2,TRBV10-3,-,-,TGTGCCATCAGTGAGCCAGTGGGGACCTATGGCTACACCTTC,CAISEPVGTYGYTF
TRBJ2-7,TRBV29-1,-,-,TGCAGCGTTGGGAAAGGCACCCTTAACGAGCAGTACTTC,CSVGKGTLNEQYF
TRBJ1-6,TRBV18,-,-,TGTGCCAGCTCAATACAGGAGAATAATTCACCCCTCCACTTT,CASSIQENNSPLHF
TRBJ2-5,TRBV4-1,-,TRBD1,TGCGCCAGCAGCCAAGGGTGGACAGGGGTTGAGACCCAGTACTTC,CASSQGWTGVETQYF
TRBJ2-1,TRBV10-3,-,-,TGTGCCTCGGCCGGGGGCCGTTCATACAATGAGCAGTTCTTC,CASAGGRSYNEQFF
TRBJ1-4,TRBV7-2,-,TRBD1,TGTGCCAGCAGCCCAGCCGGGACAGGGGGTGAAAAACTGTTTTTT,CASSPAGTGGEKLFF
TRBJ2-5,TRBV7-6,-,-,TGTGCCAGCAGCTTAACAAGTGGTTTTACCCAAGAGACCCAGTACTTC,CASSLTSGFTQETQYF
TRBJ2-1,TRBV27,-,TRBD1,TGTGCCAGCACCCCGAGGAGACAGGGGGGCAATGAGCAGTTCTTC,CASTPRRQGGNEQFF
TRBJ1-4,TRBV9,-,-,TGTGCCAGCAGCGCAGTAAGCCAGGGGTCAACTAATGAAAAACTGTTTTTT,CASSAVSQGSTNEKLFF
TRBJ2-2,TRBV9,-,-,TGTGCCAGCAGCTCGGCACTCGCGAACACCGGGGAGCTGTTTTTT,CASSSALANTGELFF
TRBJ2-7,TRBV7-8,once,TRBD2,TGTGCCAGCAGCTTAGAGGGGACTAGCGCCCCCCCTCAAGAGCAGTACTTC,CASSLEGTSAPPQEQYF
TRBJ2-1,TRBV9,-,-,TGTGCCAGCAGCGTAATGGACGACTCCTACAACGAGCAGTTCTTC,CASSVMDDSYNEQFF
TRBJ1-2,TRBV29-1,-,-,TGCAGCGTTGCGGTGAGGGCCGGAGGCTACACCTTC,CSVAVRAGGYTF
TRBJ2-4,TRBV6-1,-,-,TGTGCCAGCAGCGGCAGGGGACCAAACATTCAGTACTTC,CASSGRGPNIQYF
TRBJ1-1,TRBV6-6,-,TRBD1,TGTGCCAGCAGTTCGGGACAGGTGAACACTGAAGCTTTCTTT,CASSSGQVNTEAFF
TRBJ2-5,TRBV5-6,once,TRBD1,TGTGCCAGCAGCTTCAACAGGGGGCTGGAGACCCAGTACTTC,CASSFNRGLETQYF
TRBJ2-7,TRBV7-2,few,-,TGTGCCAGCAGCGTAGACCCAGGGTACGAGCAGTACTTC,CASSVDPGYEQYF
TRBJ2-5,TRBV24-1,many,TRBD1,TGTGCCACCAGTGACCCGACAGGGGGAAAAGAGACCCAGTACTTC,CATSDPTGGKETQYF
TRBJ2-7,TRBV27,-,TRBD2,TGTGCCAGCAGTTCCCGACTAGCGGGGGCTTACGAGCAGTACTTC,CASSSRLAGAYEQYF
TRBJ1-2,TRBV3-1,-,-,TGTGCCAGCAGCCGCTGGGACCGAGAGAATGGCTACACCTTC,CASSRWDRENGYTF
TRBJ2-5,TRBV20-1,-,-,TGCAGTGCACCGGCGTTACAAGAGACCCAGTACTTC,CSAPALQETQYF
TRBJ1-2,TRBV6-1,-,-,TGTGCCAGCAGGGAATCCGCTAACTATGGCTACACCTTC,CASRESANYGYTF
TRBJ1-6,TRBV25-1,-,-,TGTGCCAGCAGTGCGAATGGGCAGGGCAATTCACCCCTCCACTTT,CASSANGQGNSPLHF
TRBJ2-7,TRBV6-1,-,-,TGTGCCAGCACGAGGGAAGGGGCCTCCTACGTGCAGTACTTC,CASTREGASYVQYF